What follows describes a single TCR beta chain. The data derive from a study of shared clonotypes between healthy human individuals. Looked up from germline, CDR1 is MNHNS and CDR2 is SASEGT. Trimming shortened V by 3 bases and J by 0 bases, and 5 bases separated the two germline ends. The CDR3 has 13 amino acids. The table came from immunoSEQ multiplex PCR; TCRdb's copy has only in-frame clones and leaves some out. The repertoire consists of over a million clones, with roughly 97% occurring once and the leading ten covering 1% to 1.5%. V and J are TRBV6-1 and TRBJ1-2; D is uncertain. The source material was naive CD4+ T cells sorted from blood. Documented subset: CD45RA+ positively selected. This TCR derives from a man aged 30 to 39 in good health. CDR3 residues: CASSEQPNYGYTF. The CDR3 nucleotides are TGTGCCAGCAGTGAGCAACCTAACTATGGCTACACCTTC.